The 27 T cell receptor beta chains reported below all come from one sample, sequenced in a study of cytomegalovirus exposure and HLA in healthy donors. PCR used 60 Vbeta primers and 13 Jbeta primers. Profiled with immunoSEQ multiplex PCR; TCRdb holds only in-frame clones, not every one. The sample carries about 200,000 clones, less than 85% recorded once. Sequencing was performed on PBMCs. These TCRs come from a man between 18 and 29 years old in good health and CMV-seronegative.

CDR3: CASRGGFFKSGQYF. CDR3 bases: TGTGCCAGCAGGGGAGGGTTCTTTAAGAGTGGCCAGTACTTC. The rearrangement joins TRBV28 to TRBJ2-5, with TRBD2 matching over 7 bases. CDR1 and CDR2 from the germline V gene are MDHEN and SYDVKM. The CDR3 is 14 residues long. J was trimmed by 10 bases and V by 6 bases; bases with no gene match: 14.

The chain has TRBV4-1 and TRBJ1-2; D possibly corresponds to TRBD1 (6 bases). The CDR3 spans 14 residues. Looked up from germline, CDR1 is MGHRA and CDR2 is YSYEKL. Trimming shortened V by 2 bases and J by 2 bases, and 9 bases separated the two germline ends. CDR3 DNA: TGCGCCAGCAGCCAATTAGGGGGAAACTATGGCTACACCTTC. Its protein is CASSQLGGNYGYTF.

The V and J genes are TRBV6-1 and TRBJ2-1; 9 bases fit TRBD2. The CDR3 is made up of 16 amino acids. V trimming: 0 bases; J trimming: 7 bases; junction bases outside the gene matches: 7. Per the germline V gene, CDR1 is MNHNS and CDR2 is SASEGT. For the CDR3, the DNA is TGTGCCAGCAGTGAAGCAGGTAGCGGGAGTCATAATGAGCAGTTCTTC. Translated, it gives CASSEAGSGSHNEQFF.

V is TRBV9 and J is TRBJ2-2, with 14 bases that match TRBD2. CDR1 is SGDLS and CDR2 is YYNGEE in the germline V gene. CDR3 size: 19 residues. With 4 bases clipped from V and 0 bases from J, the junction kept 8 bases outside the gene matches. The CDR3 bases are TGTGCCAGCAGCACCCGGACTAGCGGGAGGCATCCGAACACCGGGGAGCTGTTTTTT. Translating it yields CASSTRTSGRHPNTGELFF.

The chain links TRBV9 to TRBJ1-2; a weak D match, TRBD1 (6 bases). Trimming removed 3 bases at V and 8 bases at J, with 11 bases between. The CDR3 length is 12 residues. Germline V gives CDR1 SGDLS, CDR2 YYNGEE. CDR3 in DNA: TGTGCCAGCAGCGCCAGGGGTTACGGCTACACCTTC. Translation gives CASSARGYGYTF.

Details on this clone: Because it lacks the conserved phenylalanine or tryptophan at the end, this CDR3 is likely a read error. The gene calls are TRBV2 and TRBJ2-7; D unclear. The CDR3 length is 13 residues. The germline CDR1 and CDR2 sequences are SNHLY and FYNNEI. Trimming shortened V by 4 bases and J by 2 bases, and 9 bases separated the two germline ends. The CDR3 DNA reads TGTGCCAGCAGTGGAGGAGTCACCTACGAGCAGTACCTC. Amino acids: CASSGGVTYEQYL.

This clone was picked up one time. The chain uses TRBV5-1 and TRBJ2-3, with a possible D match to TRBD1 (6 bases). V was pared by 0 bases and J by 3 bases, with 14 bases between. The CDR3 has 16 residues. Germline V gives CDR1 SGHRS, CDR2 YFSETQ. CDR3 residues: CASSLAGMGATDTQYF. The CDR3 nucleotides are TGCGCCAGCAGCTTGGCCGGGATGGGGGCGACAGATACGCAGTATTTT.

This clone was recorded only once. The chain links TRBV29-1 to TRBJ2-6; weak D call: TRBD1 (6 bases). This CDR3 is 16 amino acids long. The V gene's germline CDR1 is SQVTM and CDR2 ANQGSEA. The ends were cut back, 5 bases at V and 0 bases at J, with 14 bases in the middle. The CDR3: CSVSGEWASGANVLTF. The CDR3 region has the DNA TGCAGCGTTTCAGGGGAGTGGGCCTCTGGGGCCAACGTCCTGACTTTC.

The chain links TRBV28 to TRBJ1-5, with a weak D call TRBD1 (5 bases). The CDR3 spans 13 residues. V was clipped by 2 bases and J by 7 bases, with 9 bases between them. From germline, CDR1 is MDHEN and CDR2 SYDVKM. As DNA, the CDR3 is TGTGCCAGCAGTTTACAGGGAAGACAGCCCCAGCATTTT. This gives the protein CASSLQGRQPQHF. Drawing the rest from reference TRBV28 and TRBJ1-5, the complete variable domain is DVKVTQSSRYLVKRTGEKVFLECVQDMDHENMFWYRQDPGLGLRLIYFSYDVKMKEKGDIPEGYSVSREKKERFSLILESASTNQTSMYLCASSLQGRQPQHFGDGTRLSIL.

The chain has TRBV5-1 and TRBJ2-5; 10 nucleotides align to TRBD1. The junction had 1 base not matched to a gene; V was cut back by 3 bases and J by 2 bases. The CDR3 runs to 14 residues. Germline CDR1 is SGHRS and CDR2 is YFSETQ. DNA of the CDR3: TGCGCCAGCAGCTGGGGACAGGGGCAAGAGACCCAGTACTTC. Translation: CASSWGQGQETQYF.

As DNA, the CDR3 is TGTGCCAGCAGGTCTTATAGCAATCAGCCCCAGCATTTT. This encodes CASRSYSNQPQHF. This chain connects TRBV6-1 to TRBJ1-5; no firm D call. Trimming removed 6 bases from V and 0 bases from J, with 6 bases in between. Per the germline V gene, CDR1 is MNHNS and CDR2 is SASEGT. CDR3 size: 13 residues.

V usage is TRBV23-1 and J usage is TRBJ1-1; D is unresolved. TRBV23-1 carries the ORF label, with uncertain function. Trimming stripped 0 bases from V and 2 bases from J, with 7 bases between. CDR3 size: 14 residues. CDR3 sequence: CASSQSRVNTEAFF. The CDR3 region has the DNA TGCGCCAGCAGTCAATCTCGGGTTAACACTGAAGCTTTCTTT.

The chain employs TRBV2 and TRBJ2-3; possible D gene TRBD2, 6 bases. Trimming cost V 2 bases and J 6 bases, with 15 bases left between them. Germline V gene sequence: CDR1 SNHLY, CDR2 FYNNEI. This CDR3 is 15 amino acids long. CDR3 nucleotide sequence: TGTGCCAGCAGTGAACGGTATGCGGGGTCCGATACGCAGTATTTT. It codes for CASSERYAGSDTQYF. The full variable domain, with the rest looked up from reference TRBV2 and TRBJ2-3, is EPEVTQTPSHQVTQMGQEVILRCVPISNHLYFYWYRQILGQKVEFLVSFYNNEISEKSEIFDDQFSVERPDGSNFTLKIRSTKLEDSAMYFCASSERYAGSDTQYFGPGTRLTVL.

The sample holds a few counts of this clone. DNA of the CDR3: TGTGCCAGCAGCCTACTGGGGGGGGCTAATGAGCAGTTCTTC. Translation: CASSLLGGANEQFF. The rearrangement joins TRBV7-9 to TRBJ2-1; TRBD2 might be the D (7 bases). CDR1 and CDR2 (germline): SEHNR, FQNEAQ (reference sequence). V was cut by 5 bases and J by 7 bases, with 15 bases left in between. The CDR3 has 14 amino acids.

This chain uses TRBV4-1 with TRBJ2-3; 12 bases map to TRBD2. The V segment lost 4 bases and the J segment 0 bases; nucleotides outside the gene matches: 11. The CDR3 has 19 residues. The germline CDR1 and CDR2 sequences are MGHRA and YSYEKL. CDR3 loop: CASSLAGTSGRVSTDTQYF. The CDR3 coding sequence is TGCGCCAGCAGCCTAGCCGGGACTAGCGGGCGGGTGAGCACAGATACGCAGTATTTT.

The V call is TRBV29-1, the J call TRBJ2-5; TRBD2 matches at 7 bases. TRBJ2-7 explains the end of the DNA better; the J call may be wrong. Looked up from germline, CDR1 is SQVTM and CDR2 is ANQGSEA. The CDR3 runs to 14 residues. The CDR3 sequence is CSVETLAGTYEQYF. As DNA, the CDR3 is TGCAGCGTCGAGACATTAGCGGGTACCTACGAGCAGTACTTC.

The chain has TRBV7-2 and TRBJ2-7; 9 bases fit TRBD1. The CDR3 length is 14 residues. The germline V gene encodes CDR1 SGHTA and CDR2 FQGNSA. V trimming: 4 bases; J trimming: 5 bases; junction bases outside the gene matches: 6. CDR3 protein: CASSSGTGINEQYF. DNA of the CDR3: TGTGCCAGCAGCTCCGGGACAGGGATCAACGAGCAGTACTTC.

The table lists this clone with a few counts. A junction end diverges from the germline sequence, so it may reflect a read error. The rearrangement joins TRBV7-7 to TRBJ2-5, with 7 bases aligning to TRBD2. In germline, CDR1 is SSHAT, CDR2 FNYEAQ (reference sequence). CDR3 length equals 13 residues. The DNA for the CDR3 is TGTGCTAGCAGCCCGACTAGCAAGGAGACCCAGTACTTC. It is translated as CASSPTSKETQYF. The full variable domain, completed using reference TRBV7-7 and TRBJ2-5, is GAGVSQSPRYKVTKRGQDVTLRCDPISSHATLYWYQQALGQGPEFLTYFNYEAQPDKSGLPSDRFSAERPEGSISTLTIQRTEQRDSAMYRCASSPTSKETQYFGPGTRLLVL.

As concerns this clone: At one end, the junction sequence differs from germline, possibly due to a read error. Here the CDR3 reads CSSSLGQGADTWDGYTF. CDR3 bases: TGTTCCAGCAGCCTTGGTCAGGGGGCAGACACTTGGGATGGCTACACCTTC. The chain couples TRBV7-9 to TRBJ1-2, with TRBD1 matching 8 bases. The CDR3 is 17 amino acids. Germline values: CDR1 SEHNR, CDR2 FQNEAQ (reference sequence).

The chain combines TRBV29-1 with TRBJ1-1; possibly TRBD1 for D (6 bases). Per germline, CDR1 SQVTM and CDR2 ANQGSEA. CDR3 length: 14 amino acids. Trimming pared 7 bases from V and 1 base from J, leaving 16 bases between. The CDR3 sequence: CSESRTARNTEAFF. CDR3 bases: TGCAGCGAGTCGCGGACAGCGAGGAACACTGAAGCTTTCTTT.

V gene TRBV5-1 combines with J gene TRBJ1-4; tentatively, D is TRBD1 (6 bases). The CDR3 has 14 residues. Germline V CDR1 and CDR2: SGHRS, YFSETQ. V lost 0 bases and J 7 bases, leaving 10 bases between the germline ends. The CDR3 reads CASSLDRATEKLFF. CDR3 DNA sequence: TGCGCCAGCAGCTTGGACAGGGCAACTGAAAAACTGTTTTTT.

V usage is TRBV6-5 and J usage is TRBJ1-1; 8 bases match TRBD1. Germline CDR1 and CDR2: MNHEY and SVGAGI. J was trimmed by 0 bases and V by 0 bases; bases with no gene match: 3. This CDR3 has 16 residues. CDR3 amino acids: CASSYSTGVMNTEAFF. Here the CDR3 DNA reads TGTGCCAGCAGTTACTCGACAGGGGTTATGAACACTGAAGCTTTCTTT.

This clone was picked up a small number of times. The CDR3: CASGAGTGGDEQYF. The CDR3 DNA sequence: TGTGCCAGCGGAGCCGGGACAGGGGGCGACGAGCAGTACTTC. The gene calls are TRBV27 and TRBJ2-5; 12 bases match TRBD1. The DNA end lines up better with TRBJ2-7; the J call may be wrong. Germline V lookup: CDR1 MNHEY, CDR2 SMNVEV (reference sequence). The CDR3 covers 14 residues.

This rearrangement joins TRBV7-6 to TRBJ2-1; D is possibly TRBD2 (7 bases). Trimming pared 5 bases from V and 1 base from J, leaving 24 bases between. CDR3 size: 19 residues. Germline loops: CDR1 SGHVS, CDR2 FNYEAQ. The CDR3 DNA reads as TGTGCCAGCAGCCAAAGAACAGGGAGGGTGGGGGGATCCTACAATGAGCAGTTCTTC. Its protein is CASSQRTGRVGGSYNEQFF.

This chain connects TRBV28 to TRBJ1-3, with D possibly matching TRBD1 (6 bases). The CDR3 sequence is 16 residues long. In germline, CDR1 is MDHEN, CDR2 SYDVKM. Trimming took 4 bases from V and 0 from J, leaving 13 bases between them. The CDR3 spells CASSYPDRFSGNTIYF. The CDR3 DNA reads as TGTGCCAGCAGTTACCCTGACAGGTTCTCTGGAAACACCATATATTTT.

The rearrangement joins TRBV5-4 to TRBJ2-5; 7 bases agree with TRBD2. Trimming removed 4 bases from V and 1 base from J; junction bases left unmatched: 4. The length of the CDR3 is 14 residues. CDR1 and CDR2 (germline): SGHNT, YYREEE (reference sequence). This chain's CDR3 is CASSGGGIQETQYF. The CDR3 nucleotides read TGTGCCAGCAGCGGGGGGGGGATCCAAGAGACCCAGTACTTC.

This clone was seen more than once but under ten times. The chain combines TRBV29-1 with TRBJ2-2, with 10 positions matching TRBD1. This CDR3 is built from 15 residues. CDR1 and CDR2 from the germline V gene are SQVTM and ANQGSEA. This chain's CDR3 is CGPRGGQGFTGELFF. DNA of the CDR3: TGCGGACCACGGGGGGGACAGGGGTTCACCGGGGAGCTGTTTTTT.